This TCR beta chain was recovered during a study of patients and donors after allogeneic stem cell transplantation. Germline V lookup: CDR1 MNHEY, CDR2 SMNVEV (reference sequence). The CDR3 spans 12 residues. V dropped 6 bases and J dropped 6; count of bases not matched to a gene: 4. TCRdb redid the calling of the RT-PCR reads with MiXCR, one entry per CDR3 protein. The sample has about a million distinct CDR3 sequences; about a sixth are singletons. The gene calls are TRBV27 and TRBJ1-2, with TRBD1 identical over 7 bases. The origin of this receptor is a human donor who was either an allogeneic HSCT recipient or a stem cell or donor lymphocyte infusion donor (not recorded which). It is not recorded whose cells these are; they may come from a transplant donor. Sequencing input: blood, either unsorted or a sorted T cell fraction (not recorded which). Written as DNA, the CDR3 is TGTGCCAGCAGCCGGGGGACAGATGGCTACACCTTC. Its translation: CASSRGTDGYTF.